The T cell receptor (beta chain) under discussion was sequenced for a study of T cell repertoires in cytomegalovirus infection. MiXCR, run by TCRdb on the reads, gives a single entry per CDR3 protein. The sample has more than 400,000 distinct CDR3 sequences, more than 25% seen once. This clonotype was picked up many times. Losses at the gene ends were 5 bases for V and 4 bases for J; bases not matched to a gene: 9. CDR1 and CDR2 from the germline V gene are SGHTA and FQGNSA. The CDR3 runs 16 residues. The chain links TRBV7-2 to TRBJ2-2, with 8 bases identical to TRBD1. The sequenced sample was PBMCs. The receptor's source is a human donor in good health (CMV status not recorded). Some clones in this sample may be carry-over from other donors' samples. CDR3 nucleotide sequence: TGTGCCAGCAGCGCCCCGGGACAGGCGCCCACCGGGGAGCTGTTTTTT. This encodes CASSAPGQAPTGELFF.